A selection of T cell receptor beta chains follows, all from one sample in a study of beta chain features in type 1 diabetes. The protocol was immunoSEQ multiplex PCR, while the TCRdb copy is restricted to in-frame clones and leaves out a portion. The repertoire has approximately 250,000 clones, 20% to 25% of them found once; the top ten carry about 0.012%. The sequenced material came from naive CD4+ T cells from blood. The receptors stem from a woman in her twenties or thirties with type 1 diabetes. The CDR3 runs from the conserved cysteine through the conserved F or W. The order of the fields is V gene, clone size, J gene, CDR3 protein. The size entry is marked missing in some rows and otherwise reads once, few, many or a size class.

v_gene: TRBV5-7; abundance: NA; j_gene: TRBJ2-1; CDR3aa: CASSLSLAGVGRDEQFF
v_gene: TRBV5-1; abundance: NA; j_gene: TRBJ2-5; CDR3aa: CASCRTGGRETQYF
v_gene: TRBV11-2; abundance: NA; j_gene: TRBJ1-2; CDR3aa: CASSSRQGSYGYTF
v_gene: TRBV6-5; abundance: few; j_gene: TRBJ2-7; CDR3aa: CASKPGQGNYEQYF
v_gene: TRBV27; abundance: few; j_gene: TRBJ1-1; CDR3aa: CASSLTVERNTEAFF
v_gene: TRBV7-3; abundance: once; j_gene: TRBJ2-7; CDR3aa: CASSLNGHQEQYF
v_gene: TRBV28; abundance: NA; j_gene: TRBJ1-2; CDR3aa: CASSRQGIYGYTF
v_gene: TRBV20-1; abundance: few; j_gene: TRBJ2-7; CDR3aa: CSATRYEQYF
v_gene: TRBV28; abundance: NA; j_gene: TRBJ2-1; CDR3aa: CASRSLDEQFF
v_gene: TRBV20-1; abundance: NA; j_gene: TRBJ2-1; CDR3aa: CSALRNEQFF
v_gene: TRBV5-1; abundance: NA; j_gene: TRBJ2-5; CDR3aa: CASSSQGVETQYF
v_gene: TRBV19; abundance: NA; j_gene: TRBJ1-2; CDR3aa: CASSIALDRDYGYTF